The T cell receptor beta chain described here comes from a study of T-cell reconstitution after alpha-beta-depleted transplantation in children. Unique molecular identifiers tagged the TCRbeta library. In TCRdb, the PCR reads were re-called with MiXCR into one record per CDR3 protein. The table has approximately 200,000 distinct CDR3 sequences, roughly 15% seen once; the top ten hold over 10%. This clonotype was seen ten or more times. The ends lost 3 bases at V and 2 bases at J; junction bases unmatched: 4. Per the germline V gene, CDR1 is KGHSH and CDR2 is LQKENI. CDR3 length: 15 residues. The specimen was PBMCs from the stem cell graft donor, collected from the stem cell graft. The chain has TRBV18 and TRBJ2-7; 10 nucleotides agree with TRBD1. The sequence was obtained from a human donor who donated a stem cell graft to a child with acute lymphoblastic leukemia. DNA for the CDR3: TGTGCCAGCTCACCGCGGACAGGGGGGCCCTACGAGCAGTACTTC. This gives the protein CASSPRTGGPYEQYF.